The 13 T cell receptor beta chains in this list originate from one sample, sequenced in a study of T cells expressing NK-cell markers. TCRdb reprocessed the 5' RACE reads and reports one entry per CDR3 protein, with no DNA. In all, the sample yields 150,000 or so distinct CDR3 sequences. Sequencing was performed on blood T cells: a sorted CD56 or NKG2C T cell subset, CD4+ or CD8+ T cells, or bulk PBMC T cells (not recorded which). All receptors derive from a woman aged 18-70 years in good health.

The chain recombines TRBV12-5 with TRBJ2-3. Per the germline V gene, CDR1 is LGHNT and CDR2 is FRNRAP. The CDR3 extends over 14 amino acids. The CDR3 protein is CASGLSDPTDTQYF.

The rearrangement joins TRBV24-1 to TRBJ2-2; TCRdb names TRBD1, which stays unverified in the absence of DNA. The CDR3 sequence is 17 residues long. CDR1 is KGHDR, CDR2 SFDVKD, per germline. CDR3 in amino acids: CATSDFSRQGETGELFF.

The V and J genes are TRBV19 and TRBJ2-7; TCRdb picks TRBD1, but there is no DNA to check that call. This CDR3 comprises 15 residues. Germline V gives CDR1 LNHDA, CDR2 SQIVND (reference sequence). CDR3 sequence reads: CASSIVGRPDYEQYF.

The chain joins TRBV6-1 to TRBJ1-2. In germline, CDR1 is MNHNS, CDR2 SASEGT. The length of the CDR3 is 15 residues. The CDR3 sequence is CASTEMTASHYGYTF.

This chain links TRBV20-1 with TRBJ2-7; lacking DNA, the TRBD2 call made by TCRdb goes unchecked. CDR3 size: 14 residues. Germline values: CDR1 DFQATT, CDR2 SNEGSKA (reference sequence). The CDR3 sequence is CSAGTSGRAHEQYF.

V is TRBV2 and J is TRBJ2-1; the D call from TCRdb, TRBD2, cannot be confirmed without DNA. The CDR3 runs to 13 residues. In germline, CDR1 is SNHLY, CDR2 FYNNEI. This CDR3 is CATRTSRGDEQFF.

The chain has TRBV4-1 and TRBJ2-3; as DNA is missing, the TRBD2 call by TCRdb cannot be tested. The CDR3 is made up of 15 amino acids. The germline V gene encodes CDR1 MGHRA and CDR2 YSYEKL. CDR3 region: CASSPGGGYTDTQYF.

V gene TRBV7-7 combines with J gene TRBJ2-1. The CDR3 is 11 residues long. In germline, CDR1 is SSHAT, CDR2 FNYEAQ (reference sequence). Here the CDR3 reads CASSSGDEQFF.

V and J are TRBV15 and TRBJ2-2. Germline lookup yields CDR1 LNHNV and CDR2 YYDKDF (reference sequence). The CDR3 loop spans 14 amino acids. CDR3 sequence reads: CATSRDFDTGELFF.

The chain links TRBV9 to TRBJ2-1; TCRdb's D gene call, TRBD2, goes unchecked for lack of DNA. The CDR3 spans 16 residues. Per the germline V gene, CDR1 is SGDLS and CDR2 is YYNGEE. CDR3 amino acids: CASSVAPSAGRGEQFF.

The chain couples TRBV9 to TRBJ1-2; TCRdb calls TRBD1, which cannot be checked without DNA. The germline V gene has CDR1 SGDLS and CDR2 YYNGEE. The CDR3 runs to 13 residues. Here the CDR3 reads CASSVEGGSGYTF.

J is TRBJ2-1 and V is TRBV7-9; the TCRdb D gene call, TRBD1, has no DNA to confirm it. Per germline, CDR1 SEHNR and CDR2 FQNEAQ (reference sequence). The CDR3 runs to 15 residues. The CDR3 sequence: CASSFGDLSYNEQFF.

The genes are TRBV6-2 or TRBV6-3 and TRBJ2-2; the D call of TRBD1 rests on TCRdb alone, since no DNA is present to check it. Germline V gives CDR1 MNHEY, CDR2 SVGEGT. This CDR3 comprises 16 residues. The CDR3 spells CASSPRGQGGPGELFF.